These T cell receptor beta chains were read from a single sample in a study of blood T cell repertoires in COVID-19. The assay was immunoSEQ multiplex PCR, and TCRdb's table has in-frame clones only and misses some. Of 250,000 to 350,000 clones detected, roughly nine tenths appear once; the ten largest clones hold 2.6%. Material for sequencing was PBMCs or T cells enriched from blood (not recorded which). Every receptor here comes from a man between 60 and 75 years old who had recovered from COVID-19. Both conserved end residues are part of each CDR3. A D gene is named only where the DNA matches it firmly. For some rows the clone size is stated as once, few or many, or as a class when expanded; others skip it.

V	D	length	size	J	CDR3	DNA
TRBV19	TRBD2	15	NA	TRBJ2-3	CASSQTAGTTDTQYF	TGTGCCAGTAGTCAAACAGCGGGAACCACAGATACGCAGTATTTT
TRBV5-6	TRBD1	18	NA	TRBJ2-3	CASSFTSGTAYRTDTQYF	TGTGCCAGCAGCTTTACCTCCGGGACAGCCTACCGCACAGATACGCAGTATTTT
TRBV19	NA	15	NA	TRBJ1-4	CASRDSGTGNEKLFF	TGTGCCAGTAGAGACTCCGGGACTGGGAATGAAAAACTGTTTTTT
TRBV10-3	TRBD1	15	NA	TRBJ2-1	CAISLRGQGANEQFF	TGTGCCATCAGCTTACGCGGACAGGGGGCCAATGAGCAGTTCTTC
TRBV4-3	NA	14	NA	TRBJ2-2	CASKVSVSTGELFF	TGCGCCAGCAAGGTTAGCGTGTCCACCGGGGAGCTGTTTTTT
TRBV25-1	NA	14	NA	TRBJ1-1	CASSGRGGGTEAFF	TGTGCCAGCAGTGGGAGGGGCGGGGGCACTGAAGCTTTCTTT
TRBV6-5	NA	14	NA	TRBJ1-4	CASSYESGNEKLFF	TGTGCCAGCAGTTACGAATCCGGGAATGAAAAACTGTTTTTT
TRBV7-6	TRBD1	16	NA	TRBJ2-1	CASSSLPGQDLNEQFF	TGTGCCAGCAGCTCGCTACCGGGACAGGATCTCAATGAGCAGTTCTTC
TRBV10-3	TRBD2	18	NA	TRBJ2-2	CAIRPGTSGGALGGELFF	TGTGCCATCAGGCCCGGGACTAGCGGGGGGGCATTGGGCGGGGAGCTGTTTTTT
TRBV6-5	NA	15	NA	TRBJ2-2	CASRFPAGNTGELFF	TGTGCCAGCCGTTTTCCGGCAGGCAACACCGGGGAGCTGTTTTTT
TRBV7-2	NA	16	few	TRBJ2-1	CASSLFAGTSYNEQFF	TGTGCCAGCAGCTTATTCGCAGGAACTTCTTACAATGAGCAGTTCTTC
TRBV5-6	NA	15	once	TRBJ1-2	CATAPLQAARIGYTF	TGTGCCACCGCCCCTCTACAGGCTGCGCGGATTGGCTACACCTTC
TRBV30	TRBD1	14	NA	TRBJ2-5	CAWSPGQSQETQYF	TGTGCCTGGAGTCCGGGACAGAGTCAAGAGACCCAGTACTTC
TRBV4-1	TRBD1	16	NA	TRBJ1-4	CASSQDRDRANEKLFF	TGCGCCAGCAGCCAAGACCGGGACAGGGCTAATGAAAAACTGTTTTTT
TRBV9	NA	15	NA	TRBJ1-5	CASSVGGRSNQPQHF	TGTGCCAGCAGCGTAGGTGGGAGAAGCAATCAGCCCCAGCATTTT
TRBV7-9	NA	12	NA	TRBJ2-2	CASSLVSGELFF	TGTGCCAGCAGCTTAGTATCCGGGGAGCTGTTTTTT
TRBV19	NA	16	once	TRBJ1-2	CASSILAHGGEGGYTF	TGTGCCAGTAGTATCCTAGCTCACGGGGGAGAAGGGGGCTACACCTTC
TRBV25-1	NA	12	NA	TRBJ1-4	CASSVEGGKLFF	TGTGCCAGCAGTGTTGAAGGGGGAAAACTGTTTTTT
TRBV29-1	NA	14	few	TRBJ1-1	CSVEEGALGTEAFF	TGCAGCGTTGAAGAAGGGGCACTCGGCACTGAAGCTTTCTTT
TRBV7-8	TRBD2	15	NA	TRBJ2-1	CASSLGTSAYNEQFF	TGTGCCAGCAGCTTAGGGACTAGCGCTTACAATGAGCAGTTCTTC
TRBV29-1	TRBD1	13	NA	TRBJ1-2	CSGLAGDSYGYTF	TGCAGCGGTCTGGCAGGGGACAGCTATGGCTACACCTTC
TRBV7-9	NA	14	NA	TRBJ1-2	CASSSLTGLRGYTF	TGTGCCAGCAGCTCCCTGACAGGACTTCGGGGCTACACCTTC
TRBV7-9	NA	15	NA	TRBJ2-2	CASSFGQSSTGELFF	TGTGCCAGCAGCTTCGGACAATCGAGCACCGGGGAGCTGTTTTTT
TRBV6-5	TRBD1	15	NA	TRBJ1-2	CASSYASGTGSGYTF	TGTGCCAGCAGTTACGCATCCGGGACAGGATCTGGCTACACCTTC
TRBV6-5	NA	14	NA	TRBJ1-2	CASRKGVGDYGYTF	TGTGCCAGCAGGAAGGGGGTAGGGGACTATGGCTACACCTTC
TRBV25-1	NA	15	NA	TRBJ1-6	CASRGTGIYNSPLHF	TGTGCCAGCAGAGGAACAGGGATCTATAATTCACCCCTCCACTTT
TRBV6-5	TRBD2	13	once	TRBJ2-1	CASRSGGYNEQFF	TGTGCCAGCCGGAGCGGGGGATACAATGAGCAGTTCTTC
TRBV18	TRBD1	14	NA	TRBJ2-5	CASSPGQGMETQYF	TGTGCCAGCTCACCTGGACAGGGGATGGAGACCCAGTACTTC
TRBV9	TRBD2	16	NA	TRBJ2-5	CASSVGGLAGVETQYF	TGTGCCAGCAGCGTAGGGGGACTAGCGGGAGTTGAGACCCAGTACTTC
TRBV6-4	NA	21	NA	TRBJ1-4	CASSDHRARRRDGATNEKLFF	TGTGCCAGCAGTGACCATAGGGCACGCCGCAGGGATGGAGCAACTAATGAAAAACTGTTTTTT
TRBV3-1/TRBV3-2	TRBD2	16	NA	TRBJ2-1	CASSQGLAGGAEEQFF	TGTGCCAGCAGCCAAGGTCTAGCGGGGGGGGCGGAAGAGCAGTTCTTC
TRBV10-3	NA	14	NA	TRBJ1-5	CAISDQRAGQPQHF	TGTGCCATCAGTGACCAGCGGGCGGGACAGCCCCAGCATTTT
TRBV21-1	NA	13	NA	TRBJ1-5	CARGDRLNQPQHF	TGTGCCAGGGGGGACAGACTAAATCAGCCCCAGCATTTT
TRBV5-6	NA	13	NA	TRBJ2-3	CASSLGGADTQYF	TGTGCCAGCAGCTTGGGTGGAGCAGATACGCAGTATTTT
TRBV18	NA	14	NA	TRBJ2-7	CASSPGAGASEQYF	TGTGCCAGCTCACCTGGGGCAGGCGCGTCCGAGCAGTACTTC
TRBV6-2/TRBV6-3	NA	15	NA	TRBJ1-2	CASSYSILDSYGYTF	TGTGCCAGCAGTTACTCCATCTTGGACAGCTATGGCTACACCTTC
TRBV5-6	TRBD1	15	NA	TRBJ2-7	CASSFFGTGGYEQYF	TGTGCCAGCAGCTTTTTTGGGACAGGAGGCTACGAGCAGTACTTC
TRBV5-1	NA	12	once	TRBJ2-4	CASSPPGDIQYF	TGCGCCAGCAGCCCCCCCGGGGACATTCAGTACTTC
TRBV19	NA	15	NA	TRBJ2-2	CASGKAGTRVGELFF	TGTGCCAGTGGAAAAGCCGGGACACGGGTCGGGGAGCTGTTTTTT
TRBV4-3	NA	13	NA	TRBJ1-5	CASSQERGQPQHF	TGCGCCAGCAGCCAAGAACGGGGTCAGCCCCAGCATTTT
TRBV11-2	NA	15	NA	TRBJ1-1	CASSPQYGGATEAFF	TGTGCCAGCAGCCCCCAATATGGGGGGGCCACTGAAGCTTTCTTT
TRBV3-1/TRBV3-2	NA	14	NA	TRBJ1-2	CASSYSGVGVGYTF	TGTGCCAGCAGCTATTCGGGGGTTGGGGTTGGCTACACCTTC
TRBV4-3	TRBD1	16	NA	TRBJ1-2	CASSQETGGFGYGYTF	TGCGCCAGCAGCCAAGAGACAGGGGGCTTTGGCTATGGCTACACCTTC
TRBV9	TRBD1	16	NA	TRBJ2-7	CASSVDGTGLSYEQYF	TGTGCCAGCAGCGTAGATGGGACAGGCTTATCCTACGAGCAGTACTTC
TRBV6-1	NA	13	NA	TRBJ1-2	CASSEGGRYGYTF	TGTGCCAGCAGTGAAGGGGGCCGATATGGCTACACCTTC
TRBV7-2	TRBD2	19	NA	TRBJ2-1	CASSLRGSGRHHSYNEQFF	TGTGCCAGCAGCTTACGCGGTAGCGGGAGACACCACTCCTACAATGAGCAGTTCTTC
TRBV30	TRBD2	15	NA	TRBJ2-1	CAWTGGTSGDNEQFF	TGTGCCTGGACTGGGGGGACTAGCGGAGACAATGAGCAGTTCTTC
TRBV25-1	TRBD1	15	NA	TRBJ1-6	CASSEGTGGKSPLHF	TGTGCCAGCAGTGAGGGGACAGGGGGGAAGTCACCCCTCCACTTT
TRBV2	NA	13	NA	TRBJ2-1	CASSGPLVNEQFF	TGTGCCAGCAGTGGGCCGCTAGTGAATGAGCAGTTCTTC
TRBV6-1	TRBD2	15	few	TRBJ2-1	CASSEQSGLYNEQFF	TGTGCCAGCAGTGAACAGTCGGGACTATACAATGAGCAGTTCTTC
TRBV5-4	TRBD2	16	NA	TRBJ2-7	CASSPRLAGVEYEQYF	TGTGCCAGCAGCCCCAGATTAGCGGGAGTTGAGTACGAGCAGTACTTC
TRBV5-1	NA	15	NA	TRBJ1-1	CASSPDRVGGTEAFF	TGCGCCAGCAGCCCCGACAGAGTGGGAGGAACTGAAGCTTTCTTT
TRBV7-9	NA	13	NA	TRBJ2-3	CASSFPGLDTQYF	TGTGCCAGCAGCTTCCCCGGACTAGATACGCAGTATTTT
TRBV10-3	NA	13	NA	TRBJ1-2	CAISESGGYGYTF	TGTGCCATCAGTGAGTCCGGAGGCTATGGCTACACCTTC
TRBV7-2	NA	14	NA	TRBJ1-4	CASSLGGGGEKLFF	TGTGCCAGCAGCTTAGGGGGGGGCGGTGAAAAACTGTTTTTT
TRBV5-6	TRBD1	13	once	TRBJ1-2	CASSKGTVYGYTF	TGTGCCAGCAGCAAAGGGACAGTATATGGCTACACCTTC
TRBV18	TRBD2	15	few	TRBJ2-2	CASSPAGRDTGELFF	TGTGCCAGCTCGCCAGCCGGGAGGGACACCGGGGAGCTGTTTTTT